Detailed here is one TCR beta chain. Its antigen is not known. Trimming took off 0 bases at V and 0 bases at J, with 12 bases between the two ends. Germline-derived CDR1 and CDR2 are LGHNA and YSLEER. There are 16 residues in the CDR3. This entry belongs to a study of Ad26.COV2.S vaccination and SARS-CoV-2 variants. Study summary: Enrolled in COV1001, the donor was in the Ad26.COV2.S trial arm, which received the vaccine. Dosing was one shot or two shots 56 days apart.

Regarding treatment: around 19 received Ad26.COV2.S at low or high dose, single or two shots; five or six received placebo; per-sample allocation not given. Sample collection was performed on day 63 after the first vaccine or placebo injection. The administered vaccine (an Ad26 vector) expressed Wuhan-strain SARS-CoV-2 spike. Study-level results: Those who received the vaccine showed greater spike-specific TCR breadth than those given placebo.

TCRdb keeps only in-frame clones here, not all; method: immunoSEQ multiplex PCR. The table lists more than 350,000 clones, 80% to 95% of them singletons. The source material was peripheral blood, sampled in a trial of Ad26.COV2.S vaccine versus placebo. This receptor was identified in a person aged 18 to 59 who received the Ad26.COV2.S COVID-19 vaccine or a placebo. V usage is TRBV4-3 and J usage is TRBJ2-7; TRBD2 might be the D (6 bases). This chain's CDR3 is CASSQDGAGTSYEQYF. Written as DNA, the CDR3 is TGCGCCAGCAGCCAAGATGGGGCGGGAACCTCCTACGAGCAGTACTTC.